These T cell receptor beta chains were read from a single sample in a study of cytomegalovirus exposure and HLA in healthy donors. Here immunoSEQ multiplex PCR was the method, and the copy in TCRdb shows in-frame clones only, minus some. The sample has some 200,000 clones, approximately 80% seen once. Sequencing was carried out using PBMCs. These receptors all come from a woman between 25 and 40 years old in good health and CMV-seropositive. Each CDR3 is given with its conserved first and last residue. D genes are given only for firm matches. A row's size may be missing; if present it is once, few, many or a size class.

TRBV6-4	TRBD1	TRBJ1-2	-	TGTGCCAGCAGTCCGACAGGGGCGTACACCTATGGCTACACCTTC	CASSPTGAYTYGYTF
TRBV5-1	TRBD2	TRBJ2-3	-	TGCGCCAGCAGCTCCAGGCTAGCGGGTGGGATGGATACGCAGTATTTT	CASSSRLAGGMDTQYF
TRBV4-1	-	TRBJ2-1	-	TGCGCCAGCAGCCAGATTACCCAGGGAAGGAATGAGCAGTTCTTC	CASSQITQGRNEQFF
TRBV7-8	TRBD1	TRBJ1-3	-	TGTGCCAGCAGCCCGACCGAGATGACAGGGACTGGAAACACCATATATTTT	CASSPTEMTGTGNTIYF
TRBV18	-	TRBJ1-4	-	TGTGCCAGCTCAGCCCCTTCCCTGAGGAGGGAAAAACTGTTTTTT	CASSAPSLRREKLFF
TRBV5-1	TRBD1	TRBJ2-7	-	TGCGCCAGCAGCCTATCGACCGGGACAGGAGGCTCCTACGAGCAGTACTTC	CASSLSTGTGGSYEQYF
TRBV2	TRBD2	TRBJ2-7	-	TGTGCCAGCAGTGAAGGCCCTACTAGCGGGGGGGCCTACGAGCAGTACTTC	CASSEGPTSGGAYEQYF
TRBV6-5	TRBD1	TRBJ1-4	-	TGTGCCAGCAGTACGCAGGGGACAGGAGAAAAACTGTTTTTT	CASSTQGTGEKLFF
TRBV7-2	-	TRBJ1-5	once	TGTGCCAGCAGCCCCACAGGGTCCTCCAATCAGCCCCAGCATTTT	CASSPTGSSNQPQHF
TRBV6-6	TRBD2	TRBJ2-1	-	TGTGCCAGCACAGCCGGGACTACGTATAATGAGCAGTTCTTC	CASTAGTTYNEQFF
TRBV28	-	TRBJ1-1	-	TGTGCCACCACGAGTGGGAGTAACCATGAGACTTTCTTT	CATTSGSNHETFF
TRBV28	-	TRBJ2-1	once	TGTGCCAGCAGGACGGGTCTACATGAGCAGTTCTTC	CASRTGLHEQFF
TRBV2	-	TRBJ1-2	-	TGTGCCAGCAGGGGGGAGGGGTTTGTGACTGGGTATGGCTACACCTTC	CASRGEGFVTGYGYTF
TRBV9	TRBD1	TRBJ1-5	-	TGTGCCAGCAGCCCGACCCCAGGGGGTGATCAGCCCCAGCATTTT	CASSPTPGGDQPQHF
TRBV18	TRBD2	TRBJ2-1	-	TGTGCCAGCTCACCACGGAGCGGGAGGGTATACAATGAGCAGTTCTTC	CASSPRSGRVYNEQFF
TRBV7-3	-	TRBJ1-4	-	TGTGCCAGCAGCTTAATGTCAGGGTCTAATGAAAAACTGTTTTTT	CASSLMSGSNEKLFF
TRBV9	TRBD1	TRBJ1-4	-	TGTGCCAGCAGCGTAGGAGGGGGCGGCTATGAAAAACTGTTTTTT	CASSVGGGGYEKLFF
TRBV29-1	-	TRBJ1-2	-	TGCAGCGTCGGAACAGGGAGAGGAGGCTACACCTTC	CSVGTGRGGYTF
TRBV10-3	TRBD1	TRBJ1-1	-	TGTGCCATCACGACAGGGACCGCTGAAGCTTTCTTT	CAITTGTAEAFF
TRBV6-5	TRBD1	TRBJ1-1	-	TGTGCCAGCAGTACAGGGGGGCCTTTAGAAGCTTTCTTT	CASSTGGPLEAFF
TRBV28	-	TRBJ1-1	-	TGTGCCAGCACACCCCGGGACACTGAAGCTTTCTTT	CASTPRDTEAFF
TRBV10-3	-	TRBJ2-5	-	TGTGCCATCAGTGGGAGCCAACAAGAGACCCAGTACTTC	CAISGSQQETQYF
TRBV19	-	TRBJ1-5	-	TGTGTCAGTAGTACAGGGAATTTGCCCCAGCATTTT	CVSSTGNLPQHF
TRBV11-2	-	TRBJ2-5	-	TGTGCCAGCAGCTTTACACCCGACCAAGAGACCCAGTACTTC	CASSFTPDQETQYF
TRBV27	TRBD1	TRBJ1-5	-	TGTGCCAGCAGTTTAAGGACCGGGACAGGGATACCCCAGCATTTT	CASSLRTGTGIPQHF
TRBV2	-	TRBJ1-4	-	TGTGCCACCCACCCCCGCGTGGCTGAGGGTGAAAAACTGTTTTTT	CATHPRVAEGEKLFF
TRBV30	-	TRBJ2-7	-	TGTGCCTGGAGTACCAACATTTACGAGCAGTACTTC	CAWSTNIYEQYF
TRBV6-6	-	TRBJ2-5	-	TGTGCCAGCAGTCTACCAGAGGCAGAACAAGAGACCCAGTACTTC	CASSLPEAEQETQYF
TRBV29-1	-	TRBJ1-3	-	TGCAGCGTTAGCGCAGGGATCGGAAACACCATATATTTT	CSVSAGIGNTIYF
TRBV30	-	TRBJ1-1	-	TGTGCCTGGAGTGTACAGTTCAACACTGAAGCTTTCTTT	CAWSVQFNTEAFF
TRBV2	TRBD1	TRBJ1-5	-	TGTGCCAGCAGTTCTAGGACAGGTTATAGCAATCAGCCCCAGCATTTT	CASSSRTGYSNQPQHF
TRBV29-1	-	TRBJ2-7	once	TGCAGCGTTGATGTACGGGGGACCTACGAGCAGTACTTC	CSVDVRGTYEQYF
TRBV6-5	TRBD2	TRBJ2-7	once	TGTGCCAGCAGTTACGCGGCTAGCGGTGGCTACGAGCAGTACTTC	CASSYAASGGYEQYF
TRBV11-1	-	TRBJ1-1	-	TGTGCCAGCAGCTTTTCAGGGAACACTGAAGCTTTCTTT	CASSFSGNTEAFF
TRBV28	-	TRBJ2-7	once	TGTGCCAGCAGTTTCGTACAGGGGGGGGTCTACGAGCAGTACTTC	CASSFVQGGVYEQYF